This T cell receptor beta chain was captured by sequencing in a study of T cells in Graves' hyperthyroidism and ophthalmopathy. Amplification of TCR beta CDR3 regions used RNA as the template. The HTBI primer set was used in a first-round RT-PCR of the TCR CDR3. MiXCR, applied by TCRdb to the multiplex PCR reads, yields one record per CDR3 protein. The sample lists some 510,000 distinct CDR3 sequences; less than 25% were seen once. CDR1 and CDR2 from the germline V gene are SGHAT and FQNNGV. Trimming took off 6 bases at V and 1 base at J, with 15 bases between the two ends. The CDR3 runs to 15 residues. This clonotype was detected ten times or more.

This receptor was taken from a young man with Graves' hyperthyroidism. The gene calls are TRBV11-2 and TRBJ1-1, with D perhaps TRBD1 (6 bases). The sample comprised blood. The CDR3 coding sequence is TGTGCCAGCAGACCAGACAGGCGCCCGAACACTGAAGCTTTCTTT. Its translation is CASRPDRRPNTEAFF.